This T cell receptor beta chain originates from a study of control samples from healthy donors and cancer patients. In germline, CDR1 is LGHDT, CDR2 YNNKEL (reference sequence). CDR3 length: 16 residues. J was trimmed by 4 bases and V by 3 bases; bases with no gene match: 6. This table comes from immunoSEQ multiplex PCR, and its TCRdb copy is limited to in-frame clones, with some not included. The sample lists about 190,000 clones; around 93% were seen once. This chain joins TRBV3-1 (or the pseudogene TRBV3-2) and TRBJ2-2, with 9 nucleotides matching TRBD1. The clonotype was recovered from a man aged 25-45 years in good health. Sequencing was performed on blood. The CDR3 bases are TGTGCCAGCAGCCATCCACAGGGGGCCGGCACCGGGGAGCTGTTTTTT. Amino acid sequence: CASSHPQGAGTGELFF.